These 17 T cell receptor beta chains came from one sample sequenced in a study of blood T cell repertoires in COVID-19. The data were produced by immunoSEQ multiplex PCR, yet TCRdb's version contains in-frame clones alone and is incomplete. Among around 400,000 clones listed, approximately 87% were seen once. Specimen: peripheral blood. The origin of the receptors is a woman aged 60-75 years with COVID-19, enrolled during active disease.

This clone has a single count. The CDR3 sequence: CASSPQAGVYNEQFF. The CDR3, as DNA: TGTGCCAGCTCACCACAGGCGGGGGTATACAATGAGCAGTTCTTC. This rearrangement joins TRBV18 to TRBJ2-1; TRBD2 aligns across 7 bases. The CDR3 extends over 15 amino acids. The V gene's germline CDR1 is KGHSH and CDR2 LQKENI. Trimming took 1 base from V and 4 from J; bases not matched to a gene: 4.

V gene TRBV9 combines with J gene TRBJ2-3, with TRBD2 as a possible D gene (7 bases). V was shortened by 0 bases and J by 3 bases, with 17 bases between the two germline ends. The CDR3 loop spans 17 amino acids. CDR1 is SGDLS and CDR2 is YYNGEE in the germline V gene. CDR3 residues: CASSVAFTGGLTDTQYF. Written as DNA, the CDR3 is TGTGCCAGCAGCGTAGCTTTTACGGGGGGCTTGACAGATACGCAGTATTTT.

The chain employs TRBV30 and TRBJ1-4, with TRBD1 matching over 8 bases. This CDR3 has 14 residues. The junction had 4 bases not matched to a gene; V was cut back by 4 bases and J by 3 bases. Germline V gives CDR1 GTSNPN, CDR2 SVGIG (reference sequence). The CDR3, as DNA: TGTGCCTGGAATAAGGACAGGGCTAATGAAAAACTGTTTTTT. Translation gives CAWNKDRANEKLFF.

This clone came up once. J is TRBJ2-7 and V is TRBV9, with 7 nucleotides matching TRBD1. This CDR3 has 17 residues. The trim removed 3 bases at V and 1 base at J, leaving 13 bases unmatched. The V gene's germline CDR1 is SGDLS and CDR2 YYNGEE. This CDR3 is CASSGPMRTGASYEQYF. CDR3 sequence (DNA): TGTGCCAGCAGCGGACCGATGAGGACAGGCGCTTCCTACGAGCAGTACTTC.

The V and J genes are TRBV11-3 and TRBJ2-2, with D tentatively TRBD2 (6 bases). Trimming took off 1 base at V and 0 bases at J, with 9 bases between the two ends. The CDR3 sequence is 16 residues long. The germline V gene encodes CDR1 SGHNT and CDR2 YENEEA. The CDR3 DNA reads as TGTGCCAGCAGCTTAGGGAGGGTGGCGAACACCGGGGAGCTGTTTTTT. Translated, it gives CASSLGRVANTGELFF.

The chain is built from TRBV7-9 and TRBJ2-5; D is possibly TRBD2 (6 bases). Trimming pared 7 bases from V and 3 bases from J, leaving 15 bases between. Germline V CDR1 and CDR2: SEHNR, FQNEAQ (reference sequence). This CDR3 spans 14 amino acids. The CDR3 loop reads CASTGGAGEETQYF. Here the CDR3 DNA reads TGTGCCAGCACCGGCGGGGCTGGGGAAGAGACCCAGTACTTC.

The gene calls are TRBV11-2 and TRBJ2-2; D is unclear. Trimming removed 8 bases at V and 1 base at J, with 11 bases between. Germline V gene lookup returns CDR1 SGHAT and CDR2 FQNNGV. This CDR3 spans 14 amino acids. CDR3 sequence reads: CASAAILNTGELFF. CDR3 DNA sequence: TGTGCCAGCGCGGCAATATTGAACACCGGGGAGCTGTTTTTT.

The chain couples TRBV19 to TRBJ1-4; 7 bases align to TRBD1. Germline CDR1 reads LNHDA; CDR2 reads SQIVND (reference sequence). The CDR3 runs 13 residues. J gave up 8 bases and V 5 bases, and 5 bases lay outside the gene matches. Here the CDR3 reads CASSPLTGEKLFF. CDR3 nucleotide sequence: TGTGCCAGTAGTCCGTTGACAGGGGAAAAACTGTTTTTT.

V and J are TRBV19 and TRBJ1-5; 8 bases are a match to TRBD1. The CDR3 runs 15 residues. The ends lost 3 bases at V and 7 bases at J; junction bases unmatched: 8. Germline CDR1 LNHDA, CDR2 SQIVND (reference sequence). CDR3 amino acids: CASSISGTGIQPQHF. CDR3 nucleotide sequence: TGTGCCAGTAGTATCTCCGGGACAGGAATCCAGCCCCAGCATTTT.

This clone has just one count. The V call is TRBV9, the J call TRBJ2-5, with 8 nucleotides matching TRBD2. The junction had 6 bases not matched to a gene; V was cut back by 3 bases and J by 2 bases. Germline-derived CDR1 and CDR2 are SGDLS and YYNGEE. CDR3 size: 15 residues. This chain's CDR3 is CASSALPGGQETQYF. In DNA, the CDR3 is TGTGCCAGCAGCGCCCTCCCGGGGGGGCAAGAGACCCAGTACTTC.

This sequence joins TRBV12-3 or TRBV12-4 and TRBJ1-4; D might be TRBD1 (5 bases). Between the trimmed V and J ends, which lost 6 bases and 8 bases, there was a span of 10 bases. This CDR3 has 12 amino acids. CDR3 sequence (DNA): TGTGCCAGCAGGCAGGAGGGGGAAAAACTGTTTTTT. Amino acids: CASRQEGEKLFF.

This clone was recorded once. The genes are TRBV19 and TRBJ2-1; TRBD2 agrees at 10 bases. Germline CDR1 reads LNHDA; CDR2 reads SQIVND (reference sequence). With V trimmed by 4 bases and J by 2 bases, 5 bases remained unmatched. The CDR3 covers 16 residues. The CDR3 DNA sequence: TGTGCCAGTAGTAGCCGACTAGCGGGCGCCTACAATGAGCAGTTCTTC. Translation: CASSSRLAGAYNEQFF.

J is TRBJ2-3 and V is TRBV19; 10 bases align to TRBD1. The trim removed 5 bases at V and 5 bases at J, leaving 1 base unmatched. This CDR3 has 13 residues. Germline loops: CDR1 LNHDA, CDR2 SQIVND (reference sequence). For the CDR3, the DNA is TGTGCCAGTAGTGGACAGGGGGGAGATACGCAGTATTTT. Translated, it gives CASSGQGGDTQYF.

The chain joins TRBV5-1 to TRBJ2-3, with 13 bases matching TRBD2. Germline CDR1 is SGHRS and CDR2 is YFSETQ. V lost 0 bases and J lost 5; bases outside the gene matches: 9. This CDR3 is built from 18 residues. The CDR3 DNA follows: TGCGCCAGCAGCTTGGCCTTTCGGACTAGCGGGGGCCAAGATACGCAGTATTTT. This codes for CASSLAFRTSGGQDTQYF.

The V call is TRBV5-1, the J call TRBJ1-2; D is uncertain. CDR1 and CDR2 (germline): SGHRS, YFSETQ. Deletions cut 6 bases from V and 8 bases from J, with 11 bases between. The CDR3 has 11 amino acids. DNA for the CDR3: TGCGCCAGCACCGACACGGTGGGCTACACCTTC. This encodes CASTDTVGYTF. The entire variable domain, with the rest obtained from reference TRBV5-1 and TRBJ1-2, is as follows: KAGVTQTPRYLIKTRGQQVTLSCSPISGHRSVSWYQQTPGQGLQFLFEYFSETQRNKGNFPGRFSGRQFSNSRSEMNVSTLELGDSALYLCASTDTVGYTFGSGTRLTVV.

V is TRBV6-6 and J is TRBJ2-5, with D unresolved. CDR1 is MNHNY, CDR2 SVGAGI, per germline (reference sequence). Trimming took 0 bases from V and 4 from J, leaving 9 bases between them. The CDR3 loop spans 14 amino acids. The CDR3 loop is CASSYSTPTETQYF. In nucleotides, the CDR3 is TGTGCCAGCAGTTACTCTACACCCACAGAGACCCAGTACTTC.

DNA for the CDR3: TGCGCCAGCAGCTTGAGGCCGGGCACGGCGGGAGATACGCAGTATTTT. It yields the protein CASSLRPGTAGDTQYF. The V call is TRBV5-1, the J call TRBJ2-3; D might be TRBD2 (5 bases). V was pared by 1 base and J by 5 bases, with 17 bases between. CDR3 length: 16 residues. Germline lookup yields CDR1 SGHRS and CDR2 YFSETQ.